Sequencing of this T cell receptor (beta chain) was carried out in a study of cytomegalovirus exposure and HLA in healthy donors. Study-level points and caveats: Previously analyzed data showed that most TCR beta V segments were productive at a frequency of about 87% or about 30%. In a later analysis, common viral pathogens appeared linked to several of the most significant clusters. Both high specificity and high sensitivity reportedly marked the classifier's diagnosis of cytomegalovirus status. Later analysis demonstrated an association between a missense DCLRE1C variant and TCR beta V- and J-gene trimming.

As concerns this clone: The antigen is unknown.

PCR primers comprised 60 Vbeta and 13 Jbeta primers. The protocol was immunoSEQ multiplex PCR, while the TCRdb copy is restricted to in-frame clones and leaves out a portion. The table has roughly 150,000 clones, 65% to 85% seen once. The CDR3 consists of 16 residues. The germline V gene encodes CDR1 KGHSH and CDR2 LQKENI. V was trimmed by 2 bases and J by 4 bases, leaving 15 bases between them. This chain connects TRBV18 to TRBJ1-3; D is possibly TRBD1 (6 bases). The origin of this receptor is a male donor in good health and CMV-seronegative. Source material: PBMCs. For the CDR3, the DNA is TGTGCCAGCTCACCAACCGGGACACTCACCGGAAACACCATATATTTT. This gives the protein CASSPTGTLTGNTIYF. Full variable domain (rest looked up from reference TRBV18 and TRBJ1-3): NAGVMQNPRHLVRRRGQEARLRCSPMKGHSHVYWYRQLPEEGLKFMVYLQKENIIDESGMPKERFSAEFPKEGPSILRIQQVVRGDSAAYFCASSPTGTLTGNTIYFGEGSWLTVV.